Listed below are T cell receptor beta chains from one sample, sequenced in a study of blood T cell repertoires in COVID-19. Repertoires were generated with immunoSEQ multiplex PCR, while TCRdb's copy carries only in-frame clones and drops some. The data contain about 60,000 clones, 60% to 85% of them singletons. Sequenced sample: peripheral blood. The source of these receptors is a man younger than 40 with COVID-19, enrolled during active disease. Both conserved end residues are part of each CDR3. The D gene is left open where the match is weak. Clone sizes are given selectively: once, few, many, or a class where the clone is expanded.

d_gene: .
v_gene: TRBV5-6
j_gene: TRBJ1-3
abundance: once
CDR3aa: CASRVNGQHSSGNTIYF
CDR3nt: TGTGCCAGCAGAGTGAATGGACAGCACAGCTCTGGAAACACCATATATTTT

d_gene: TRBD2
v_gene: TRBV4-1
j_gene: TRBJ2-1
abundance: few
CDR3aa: CASSHLRGGGSNEQFF
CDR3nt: TGCGCCAGCAGCCACTTGCGGGGCGGGGGGTCCAATGAGCAGTTCTTC

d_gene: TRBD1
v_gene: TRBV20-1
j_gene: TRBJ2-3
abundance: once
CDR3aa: CSASRDRGTTDTQYF
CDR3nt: TGCAGTGCTAGTAGGGACAGGGGCACCACAGATACGCAGTATTTT

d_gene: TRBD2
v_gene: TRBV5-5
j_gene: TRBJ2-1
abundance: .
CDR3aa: CASSLTGTSGRINEQFF
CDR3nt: TGTGCCAGCAGCTTGACGGGGACTAGCGGGAGAATCAATGAGCAGTTCTTC

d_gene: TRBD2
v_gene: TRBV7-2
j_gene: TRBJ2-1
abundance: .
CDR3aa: CASRSWEGLDEQFF
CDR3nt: TGTGCCAGCCGCTCCTGGGAGGGCCTCGATGAGCAGTTCTTC

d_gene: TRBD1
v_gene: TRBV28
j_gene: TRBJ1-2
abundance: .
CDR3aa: CAILRQGNTRGYTF
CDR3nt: TGTGCCATCCTTCGACAGGGAAATACGAGGGGCTACACCTTC

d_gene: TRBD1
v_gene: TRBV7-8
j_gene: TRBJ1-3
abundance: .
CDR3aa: CASSLNGDSSGNTIYF
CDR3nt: TGTGCCAGCAGCTTAAACGGGGACAGCTCTGGAAACACCATATATTTT

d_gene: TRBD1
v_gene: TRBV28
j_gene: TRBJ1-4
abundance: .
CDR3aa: CASSFRAGGLFF
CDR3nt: TGTGCCAGCAGTTTCCGAGCAGGGGGACTGTTTTTT

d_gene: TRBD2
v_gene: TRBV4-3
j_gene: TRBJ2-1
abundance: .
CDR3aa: CASSQEPSGGAGEQFF
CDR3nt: TGCGCCAGCAGCCAAGAACCTAGCGGGGGGGCAGGGGAGCAGTTCTTC

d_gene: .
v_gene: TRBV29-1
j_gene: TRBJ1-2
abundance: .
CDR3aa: CSVEVRQYYTF
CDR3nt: TGCAGCGTTGAAGTCCGCCAGTACTACACCTTC

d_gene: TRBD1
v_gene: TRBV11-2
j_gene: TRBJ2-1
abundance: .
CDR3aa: CASSPGTGGSNEQFF
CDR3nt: TGTGCCAGCAGCCCTGGGACAGGGGGATCAAATGAGCAGTTCTTC

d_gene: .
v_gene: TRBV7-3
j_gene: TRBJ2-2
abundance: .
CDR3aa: CASSLNGGRDGELFF
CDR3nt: TGTGCCAGCAGCCTCAATGGGGGCAGGGACGGGGAGCTGTTTTTT

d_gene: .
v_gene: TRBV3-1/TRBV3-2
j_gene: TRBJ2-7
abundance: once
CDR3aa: CASSPGLSSYEQYF
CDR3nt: TGTGCCAGCAGTCCGGGACTCAGCTCCTACGAGCAGTACTTC

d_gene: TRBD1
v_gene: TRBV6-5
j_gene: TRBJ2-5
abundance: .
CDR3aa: CASRTGGVGGETQYF
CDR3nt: TGTGCCAGCAGGACAGGGGGCGTCGGGGGAGAGACCCAGTACTTC

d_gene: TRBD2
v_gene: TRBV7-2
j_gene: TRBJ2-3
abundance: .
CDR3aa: CASSPGLGTDTQYF
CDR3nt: TGTGCCAGCAGCCCCGGACTAGGGACAGATACGCAGTATTTT

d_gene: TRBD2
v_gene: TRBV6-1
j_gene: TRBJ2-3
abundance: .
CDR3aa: CASSEDGRGTSRVTDTQYF
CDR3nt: TGTGCCAGCAGTGAAGACGGAAGAGGGACTAGCCGAGTGACAGATACGCAGTATTTT

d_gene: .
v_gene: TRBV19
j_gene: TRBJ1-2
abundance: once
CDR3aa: CASMPPGTSYGYTF
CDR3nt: TGTGCCAGTATGCCTCCCGGGACATCGTATGGCTACACCTTC

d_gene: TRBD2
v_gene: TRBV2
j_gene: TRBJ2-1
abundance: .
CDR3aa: CASMRSGGASNEQFF
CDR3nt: TGTGCCAGCATGAGGAGCGGGGGGGCTTCCAATGAGCAGTTCTTC

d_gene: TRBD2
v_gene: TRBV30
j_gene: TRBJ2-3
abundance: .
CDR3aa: CAWRNPSGGLDTQYF
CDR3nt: TGTGCCTGGAGAAACCCTAGCGGGGGGTTAGATACGCAGTATTTT

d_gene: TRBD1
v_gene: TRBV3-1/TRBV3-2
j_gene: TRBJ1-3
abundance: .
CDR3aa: CASRHGQGENTIYF
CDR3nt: TGTGCCAGCAGACACGGACAGGGTGAAAACACCATATATTTT

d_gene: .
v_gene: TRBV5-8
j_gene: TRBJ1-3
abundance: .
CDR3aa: CASSYNTRTAGNTIYF
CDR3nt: TGTGCCAGCAGCTACAACACTAGGACAGCTGGAAACACCATATATTTT

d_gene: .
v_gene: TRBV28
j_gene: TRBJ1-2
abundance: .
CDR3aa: CASSNSDRIYGYTF
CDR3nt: TGTGCCAGCAGTAATTCCGACAGAATCTATGGCTACACCTTC

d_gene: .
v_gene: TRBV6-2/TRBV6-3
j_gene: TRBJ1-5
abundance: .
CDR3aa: CASSYYPRAGGGNQPQHF
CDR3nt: TGTGCCAGCAGTTACTACCCCAGGGCAGGCGGCGGCAATCAGCCCCAGCATTTT

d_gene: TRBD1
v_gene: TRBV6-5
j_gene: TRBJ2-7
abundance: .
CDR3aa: CASKLGQGGYEQYF
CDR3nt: TGTGCCAGCAAGTTGGGACAGGGTGGGTACGAGCAGTACTTC

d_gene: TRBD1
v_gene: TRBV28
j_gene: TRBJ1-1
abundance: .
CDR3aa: CASSLEGAGGTEAFF
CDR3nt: TGTGCCAGCAGTTTGGAAGGGGCAGGGGGCACTGAAGCTTTCTTT

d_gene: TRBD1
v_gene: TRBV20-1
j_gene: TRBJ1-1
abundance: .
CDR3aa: CSASVTGGTEAFF
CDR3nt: TGCAGTGCTAGTGTGACAGGGGGGACTGAAGCTTTCTTT

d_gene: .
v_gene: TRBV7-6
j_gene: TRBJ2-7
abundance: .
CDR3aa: CASSWEVAAGEQYF
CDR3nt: TGTGCCAGCAGCTGGGAAGTCGCTGCAGGGGAGCAGTACTTC

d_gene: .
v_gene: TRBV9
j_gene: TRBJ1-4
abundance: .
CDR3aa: CASSPDPFTGPGEKLFF
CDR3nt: TGTGCCAGCAGCCCGGACCCCTTTACAGGGCCAGGCGAAAAACTGTTTTTT

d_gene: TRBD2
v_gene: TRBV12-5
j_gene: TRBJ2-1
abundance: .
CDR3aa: CASGLGTSGSYNEQFF
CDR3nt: TGTGCTAGTGGTCTGGGGACTAGCGGTTCCTACAATGAGCAGTTCTTC

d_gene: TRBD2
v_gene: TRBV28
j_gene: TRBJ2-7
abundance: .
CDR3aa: CASRRTSGREYEQYF
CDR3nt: TGTGCCAGCAGGCGGACTAGCGGGAGGGAGTACGAGCAGTACTTC

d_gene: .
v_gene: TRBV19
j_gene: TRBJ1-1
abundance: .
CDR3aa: CASSIVGALGTEAFF
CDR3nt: TGTGCCAGTAGTATAGTCGGAGCTTTAGGCACTGAAGCTTTCTTT

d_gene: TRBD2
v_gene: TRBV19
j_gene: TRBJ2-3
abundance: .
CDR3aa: CASSTGTSGTSTDTQYF
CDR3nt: TGTGCCAGTAGTACGGGGACTAGCGGAACATCCACAGATACGCAGTATTTT

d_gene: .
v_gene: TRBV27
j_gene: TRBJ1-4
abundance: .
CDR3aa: CASSWRFATNEKLFF
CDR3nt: TGTGCCAGCAGTTGGAGGTTTGCAACTAATGAAAAACTGTTTTTT

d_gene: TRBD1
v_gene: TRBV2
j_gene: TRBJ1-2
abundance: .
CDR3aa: CASSEGQGGYGYTF
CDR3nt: TGTGCCAGCAGTGAAGGACAGGGGGGCTATGGCTACACCTTC

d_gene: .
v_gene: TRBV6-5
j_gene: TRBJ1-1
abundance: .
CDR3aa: CASSYVSVNTEAFF
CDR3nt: TGTGCCAGCAGTTACGTTTCAGTGAACACTGAAGCTTTCTTT

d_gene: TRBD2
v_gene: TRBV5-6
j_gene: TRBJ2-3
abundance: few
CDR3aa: CASSLLAGAGDTQYF
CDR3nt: TGTGCCAGCAGCTTGCTAGCGGGAGCGGGAGATACGCAGTATTTT

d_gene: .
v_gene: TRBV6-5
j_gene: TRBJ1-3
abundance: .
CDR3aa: CASRDRQWGNTIYF
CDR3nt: TGTGCCAGCAGAGACAGGCAGTGGGGGAACACCATATATTTT

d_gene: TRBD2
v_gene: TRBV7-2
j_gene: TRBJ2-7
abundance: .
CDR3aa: CASSLLGSGRAIVSEQYF
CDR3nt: TGTGCCAGCAGCTTATTGGGTAGCGGGAGGGCCATCGTCAGTGAGCAGTACTTC

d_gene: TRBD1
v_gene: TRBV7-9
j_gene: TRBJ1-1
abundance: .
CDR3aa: CASSLGAGQGVTEAFF
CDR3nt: TGTGCCAGCAGCTTGGGTGCGGGACAGGGAGTTACTGAAGCTTTCTTT

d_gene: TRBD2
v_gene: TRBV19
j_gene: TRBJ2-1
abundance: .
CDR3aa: CASAAGTSGSNEQFF
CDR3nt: TGTGCCAGTGCGGCCGGGACTAGCGGGAGCAATGAGCAGTTCTTC

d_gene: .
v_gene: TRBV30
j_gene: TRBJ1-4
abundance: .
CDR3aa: CAWSLSGDLAFF
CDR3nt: TGTGCCTGGAGCCTATCAGGGGACCTTGCGTTTTTT

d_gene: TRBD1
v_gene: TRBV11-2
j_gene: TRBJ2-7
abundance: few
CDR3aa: CASSLDPYRGPYEQYF
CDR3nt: TGTGCCAGCAGCTTAGATCCCTACAGGGGCCCCTACGAGCAGTACTTC

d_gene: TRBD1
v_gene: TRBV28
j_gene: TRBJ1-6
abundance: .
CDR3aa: CASSHRTGQGNSPLHF
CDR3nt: TGTGCCAGCAGTCACCGGACAGGGCAAGGGAATTCACCCCTCCACTTT

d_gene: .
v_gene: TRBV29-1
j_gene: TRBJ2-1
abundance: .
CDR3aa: CSVPPDGGREQFF
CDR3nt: TGCAGCGTGCCTCCCGATGGGGGCAGAGAGCAGTTCTTC

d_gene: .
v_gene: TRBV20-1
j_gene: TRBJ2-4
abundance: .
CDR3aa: CSASPGLAKNIQYF
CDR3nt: TGCAGTGCTAGTCCGGGATTAGCCAAAAACATTCAGTACTTC

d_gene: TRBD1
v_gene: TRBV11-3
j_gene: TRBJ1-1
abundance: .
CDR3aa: CASSPRGTVNTEAFF
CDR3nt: TGTGCCAGCAGCCCAAGAGGGACAGTCAACACTGAAGCTTTCTTT

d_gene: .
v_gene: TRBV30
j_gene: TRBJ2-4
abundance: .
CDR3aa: CAWSTREGQRNIQYF
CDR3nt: TGTGCCTGGTCCACCCGGGAGGGACAGAGGAACATTCAGTACTTC

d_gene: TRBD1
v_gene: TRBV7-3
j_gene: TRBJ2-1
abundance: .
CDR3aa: CASSLSSGQGSYNEQFF
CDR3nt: TGTGCCAGCAGCTTAAGTTCGGGACAGGGCTCCTACAATGAGCAGTTCTTC

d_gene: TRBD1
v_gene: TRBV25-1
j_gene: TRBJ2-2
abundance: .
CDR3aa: CASSGTGGTGELFF
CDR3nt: TGTGCCAGCAGTGGTACAGGGGGCACCGGGGAGCTGTTTTTT

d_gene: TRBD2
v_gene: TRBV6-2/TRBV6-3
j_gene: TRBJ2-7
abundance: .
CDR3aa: CASSYGTSFDEQYF
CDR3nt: TGTGCCAGCAGTTACGGGACTAGCTTCGACGAGCAGTACTTC

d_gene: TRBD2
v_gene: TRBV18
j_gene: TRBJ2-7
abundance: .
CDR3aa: CASSPPGLAGDEQYF
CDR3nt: TGTGCCAGCTCACCACCGGGACTAGCGGGGGATGAGCAGTACTTC

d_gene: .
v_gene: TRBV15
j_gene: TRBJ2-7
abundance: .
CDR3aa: CATSRVLQGRSEQYF
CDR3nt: TGTGCCACCAGCAGAGTTTTACAGGGCCGTAGCGAGCAGTACTTC

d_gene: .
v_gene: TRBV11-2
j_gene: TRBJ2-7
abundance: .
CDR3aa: CASSVQNYEQYF
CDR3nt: TGTGCCAGCAGCGTACAAAACTACGAGCAGTACTTC

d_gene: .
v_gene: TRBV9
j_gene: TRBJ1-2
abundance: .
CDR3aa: CASSVGSVRRNYGYTF
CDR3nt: TGTGCCAGCAGCGTAGGCTCTGTTCGGAGGAACTATGGCTACACCTTC

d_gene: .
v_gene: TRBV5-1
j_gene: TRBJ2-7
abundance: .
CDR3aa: CASSSGGGESYEQYF
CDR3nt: TGCGCCAGCAGCTCGGGCGGCGGGGAGTCCTACGAGCAGTACTTC